This T cell receptor (beta chain) comes out of a study of shared clonotypes between healthy human individuals. Study outcomes and limitations: It was the non-shared clonotypes that had lower generation probabilities than clonotypes shared by all four donors. Larger richness was generally estimated for naive than memory subsets. Clonotypes that were shared across four donors made up approximately 5% of naive CD4 clonotypes.

Of note for this clone: Its target is unknown.

Only CD45RO-negative cells positively selected for CCR7 counted as naive CD8 cells, so terminally differentiated effector memory CD45RA+ cells were excluded. Clones were sequenced by immunoSEQ multiplex PCR, and TCRdb holds only the in-frame ones, with some missing. Of around 2,100,000 clones listed, just under 95% are singletons. V was pared by 3 bases and J by 10 bases, with 11 bases of the junction left unmatched. In germline, CDR1 is GTSNPN, CDR2 SVGIG (reference sequence). The CDR3 is 14 residues long. The TCR sequence derives from a man younger than 35 in good health. This chain uses TRBV30 with TRBJ1-2; the match to TRBD1 covers 10 bases. The sequenced material came from naive CD8+ T cells sorted from blood. The CDR3 region is CAWSLGTGDNTYTF. The CDR3 bases are TGTGCCTGGAGCTTAGGGACAGGGGATAATACCTACACCTTC.